A single sample gave rise to the 13 T cell receptor beta chains below, sequenced in a study of shared clonotypes between healthy human individuals. The repertoire was sequenced with immunoSEQ multiplex PCR; TCRdb's copy has only in-frame clones and lacks some. Of millions of clones listed, about 92% are singletons. The sample was naive CD4+ T cells from PBMCs. Subset given: CD45RA+ positively selected. Source of these receptors: a man in his late teens or twenties in good health. Some clones in this sample may be carry-over from other donors' samples.

The chain links TRBV11-2 to TRBJ1-1; no firm D call. CDR3 length: 18 residues. Germline values: CDR1 SGHAT, CDR2 FQNNGV. V was shortened by 1 base and J by 0 bases, with 18 bases between the two germline ends. The CDR3 coding sequence is TGTGCCAGCAGCTTAGGCAGTATGTTGGAGCCGCTGAACACTGAAGCTTTCTTT. It is translated as CASSLGSMLEPLNTEAFF.

This sequence joins TRBV2 and TRBJ1-2; D unresolved. Germline V lookup: CDR1 SNHLY, CDR2 FYNNEI. V shed 4 bases and J shed 4 bases, with 7 bases lying between them. This CDR3 contains 12 residues. As DNA, the CDR3 is TGTGCCAGCAGTGGGGCAGCCTATGGCTACACCTTC. Translated, it gives CASSGAAYGYTF.

The chain combines TRBV7-2 with TRBJ2-1; TRBD1 is a possible D gene (5 bases). The CDR3 loop spans 14 amino acids. The germline V and J ends were trimmed by 1 base and 10 bases, with 14 bases remaining between them. Germline V gives CDR1 SGHTA, CDR2 FQGNSA. The CDR3 here is CASSLDPTAREQFF. The DNA for the CDR3 is TGTGCCAGCAGCTTAGACCCGACAGCCCGGGAGCAGTTCTTC.

This chain connects TRBV30 to TRBJ2-5; 8 nucleotides line up with TRBD1. CDR1 is GTSNPN and CDR2 is SVGIG in the germline V gene (reference sequence). The CDR3 has 14 residues. V was clipped by 1 base and J by 5 bases; unmatched bases: 6. This CDR3 reads CAWSAGGVGETQYF. CDR3 DNA sequence: TGTGCCTGGAGTGCAGGGGGCGTTGGGGAGACCCAGTACTTC.

J is TRBJ1-2 and V is TRBV18, with 8 bases matching TRBD1. J gave up 10 bases and V 5 bases, and 6 bases lay outside the gene matches. Germline V gives CDR1 KGHSH, CDR2 LQKENI. The CDR3 is 12 amino acids. This chain's CDR3 is CASSYGQGIYTF. CDR3 DNA sequence: TGTGCCAGCTCATATGGACAGGGAATCTACACCTTC.

This chain connects TRBV7-2 to TRBJ2-2; 7 nucleotides line up with TRBD1. Germline V gene data show CDR1 as SGHTA and CDR2 as FQGNSA. This CDR3 comprises 14 residues. Germline trimming cut 6 bases from V and 3 bases from J; bases unmatched to any gene: 4. CDR3 region: CASRSTGHTGELFF. The CDR3 bases are TGTGCCAGCAGGTCGACAGGGCACACCGGGGAGCTGTTTTTT.

In its sample, this clone was seen once. Other DNA sequences in this sample translate to the same CDR3. This chain links TRBV30 with TRBJ2-7; possibly TRBD2 for D (5 bases). Per germline, CDR1 GTSNPN and CDR2 SVGIG (reference sequence). The V end lost 1 base, the J end lost 3 bases, and 13 bases lay between the germline ends. CDR3 length: 14 residues. The CDR3 region is CAWSDGGLNYEQYF. CDR3 DNA sequence: TGTGCCTGGAGTGACGGCGGACTGAACTACGAGCAGTACTTC.

This clone appeared a few times. The same CDR3 arises from other DNA sequences in this sample as well. The rearrangement links TRBV4-3 to TRBJ2-5; possible D gene TRBD2, 5 bases. This CDR3 contains 13 residues. The germline V and J ends were trimmed by 0 bases and 4 bases, with 6 bases remaining between them. CDR1 is LGHNA and CDR2 is YSLEER in the germline V gene. CDR3 sequence reads: CASSQDRGETQYF. The CDR3, as DNA: TGCGCCAGCAGCCAAGATCGGGGAGAGACCCAGTACTTC.

This clone was counted only a few times. The chain couples TRBV6-4 to TRBJ1-1, with D unresolved. The CDR3 length is 17 residues. Germline V lookup: CDR1 MRHNA, CDR2 SNTAGT. Trimming pared 2 bases from V and 6 bases from J, leaving 22 bases between. The CDR3 sequence: CASSDVRQVLNLAEAFF. The DNA for the CDR3 is TGTGCCAGCAGTGACGTTCGGCAGGTCCTTAATTTGGCTGAAGCTTTCTTT.

The chain uses TRBV27 and TRBJ2-7; TRBD1 agrees at 8 bases. The V gene's germline CDR1 is MNHEY and CDR2 SMNVEV (reference sequence). The length of the CDR3 is 14 residues. The V gene end was trimmed by 5 bases and the J gene end by 3 bases; junction bases not matched to a gene: 6. The CDR3 sequence: CASSTDRVLYEQYF. DNA for the CDR3: TGTGCCAGCAGTACGGACAGGGTTCTCTACGAGCAGTACTTC.

The gene calls are TRBV28 and TRBJ1-1; weak D call: TRBD1 (6 bases). The CDR3 has 12 residues. Trimming left V 7 bases short and J 5 bases short, with 11 bases between. Germline assignment: CDR1 MDHEN and CDR2 SYDVKM. This CDR3 is CASTLGGTEAFF. Written as DNA, the CDR3 is TGTGCCAGCACCCTAGGGGGGACTGAAGCTTTCTTT.

The chain combines TRBV28 with TRBJ1-4, with D unresolved. With 6 bases removed from V and 7 bases from J, the gap between germline ends came to 9 bases. This CDR3 spans 12 amino acids. Germline lookup yields CDR1 MDHEN and CDR2 SYDVKM. The CDR3 loop reads CASRGPGEKLFF. For the CDR3, the DNA is TGTGCCAGCAGGGGTCCGGGTGAAAAACTGTTTTTT.

This sequence joins TRBV18 and TRBJ2-3, with D uncertain. Trimming stripped 3 bases from V and 1 base from J, with 8 bases between. Germline CDR1 KGHSH, CDR2 LQKENI. The CDR3 sequence is 14 residues long. The CDR3 loop reads CASSPSRGTDTQYF. CDR3 bases: TGTGCCAGCTCACCTAGTCGGGGCACAGATACGCAGTATTTT.